This entry lists 26 T cell receptor beta chains sequenced from one sample in a study of blood T cells in healthy people across ages. The use of a sample-barcoded 5' primer and a J-beta primer mix characterized a second PCR of roughly 6 to 11 cycles. MiXCR, run by TCRdb on the 5' RACE reads, gives a single entry per CDR3 protein. The table has approximately 1,000,000 distinct CDR3 sequences, under 45% seen once. Source material: blood. The receptors here all came from a woman between 55 and 75 years old in good health.

The chain uses TRBV28 and TRBJ2-1; 9 bases line up with TRBD1. CDR1 MDHEN and CDR2 SYDVKM come from the germline V gene. The CDR3 sequence is 15 residues long. The J segment lost 5 bases and the V segment lost 3 bases, leaving 5 bases of the junction unmatched. The CDR3 here is CASSFPGQGNNEQFF. CDR3 DNA sequence: TGTGCCAGCAGTTTTCCCGGACAGGGGAACAATGAGCAGTTCTTC.

There are a few counts of this clonotype. The CDR3 here is CSVGFFGPVGDIQYF. As DNA, the CDR3 is TGCAGCGTTGGGTTTTTCGGGCCTGTGGGGGACATTCAGTACTTC. The chain recombines TRBV29-1 with TRBJ2-4; D is perhaps TRBD1 or TRBD2 (5 bases each). The CDR3 consists of 15 residues. The germline V and J ends were trimmed by 4 bases and 8 bases, with 21 bases remaining between them. Germline-derived CDR1 and CDR2 are SQVTM and ANQGSEA.

The chain carries TRBV15 and TRBJ2-1; TRBD2 matches 8 bases. Germline V gives CDR1 LNHNV, CDR2 YYDKDF (reference sequence). The CDR3 is 15 amino acids. V shed 2 bases, J shed 3 bases, and the junction held 3 bases outside the gene matches. The CDR3 is CATSRTSGIYNEQFF. CDR3 coding DNA: TGTGCCACCAGCAGAACTAGCGGAATCTACAATGAGCAGTTCTTC.

This rearrangement joins TRBV20-1 to TRBJ2-1; TRBD1 aligns across 9 bases. The CDR3 covers 15 residues. With V trimmed by 3 bases and J by 3 bases, 6 bases remained unmatched. Germline assignment: CDR1 DFQATT and CDR2 SNEGSKA (reference sequence). CDR3 sequence: CSASIGTGNYNEQFF. The DNA for the CDR3 is TGCAGTGCTAGTATCGGGACAGGGAACTACAATGAGCAGTTCTTC.

This clonotype was recorded a few times. The chain couples TRBV29-1 to TRBJ2-7; perhaps D is TRBD1 or TRBD2 (7 bases each). Trimming pared 0 bases from V and 3 bases from J, leaving 15 bases between. The length of the CDR3 is 15 residues. The germline V gene has CDR1 SQVTM and CDR2 ANQGSEA. In DNA, the CDR3 is TGCAGCGTTGAAGATCGGCAGGGGGGGGACTACGAGCAGTACTTC. The encoded protein is CSVEDRQGGDYEQYF.

This CDR3 reads CASSEKLNYGYTF. The CDR3 nucleotides read TGTGCCAGCAGTGAAAAACTTAACTATGGCTACACCTTC. This chain joins TRBV2 and TRBJ1-2; D gene uncertain. CDR3 length: 13 residues. Per the germline V gene, CDR1 is SNHLY and CDR2 is FYNNEI. V was pared by 2 bases and J by 1 base, with 5 bases between.

The chain couples TRBV5-1 to TRBJ1-1, with no clear D. CDR1 and CDR2 from the germline V gene are SGHRS and YFSETQ. The V gene lost 3 bases and the J gene lost 1 base, with 13 bases spanning the gap. CDR3 length equals 15 residues. In DNA, the CDR3 is TGCGCCAGCAGCTGGGCAGCCTCTGGGAACACTGAAGCTTTCTTT. This codes for CASSWAASGNTEAFF. The full variable domain, rest sourced from reference TRBV5-1 and TRBJ1-1, is KAGVTQTPRYLIKTRGQQVTLSCSPISGHRSVSWYQQTPGQGLQFLFEYFSETQRNKGNFPGRFSGRQFSNSRSEMNVSTLELGDSALYLCASSWAASGNTEAFFGQGTRLTVV.

Only one count was recorded for this clonotype. This rearrangement joins TRBV29-1 to TRBJ2-7; 8 nucleotides align to TRBD1. Matching the DNA end better, TRBJ2-4 makes the J call doubtful. Germline CDR1 and CDR2: SQVTM and ANQGSEA. The CDR3 contains 13 residues. The CDR3 bases are TGCGGCGCCGCCGGACAGGGAGGAAACATTCAGTACTTC. It specifies CGAAGQGGNIQYF.

A few counts support this clonotype. This chain uses TRBV5-1 with TRBJ2-7; 9 bases match TRBD1. The length of the CDR3 is 14 residues. Germline loops: CDR1 SGHRS, CDR2 YFSETQ. V shed 5 bases, J shed 4 bases, and the junction held 7 bases outside the gene matches. The CDR3 here is CASRLGQGRYEQYF. For the CDR3, the DNA is TGCGCCAGCAGGCTGGGACAGGGAAGGTACGAGCAGTACTTC.

This clonotype was counted a few times. The chain combines TRBV9 with TRBJ1-4; no reliable D call. Per the germline V gene, CDR1 is SGDLS and CDR2 is YYNGEE. CDR3 size: 13 residues. V lost 4 bases and J 6 bases, leaving 10 bases between the germline ends. The CDR3 protein is CASSPTTYEKLFF. CDR3 coding DNA: TGTGCCAGCAGCCCTACTACGTATGAAAAACTGTTTTTT.

This clonotype was observed a handful of times. The gene calls are TRBV15 and TRBJ2-5, with 8 bases fitting TRBD2. After removal of 2 bases from V and 3 bases from J, the junction contained 5 bases not matched to a gene. The germline V gene has CDR1 LNHNV and CDR2 YYDKDF (reference sequence). The CDR3 length is 15 residues. In DNA, the CDR3 is TGTGCCACCAGCAGACTAGCGGGCCTAAAAGAGACCCAGTACTTC. The encoded protein is CATSRLAGLKETQYF.

This clonotype turned up a few times. This rearrangement joins TRBV25-1 to TRBJ1-5; 8 bases match TRBD1. V dropped 6 bases and J dropped 5; count of bases not matched to a gene: 9. Germline CDR1 and CDR2: MGHDK and SYGVNS. This CDR3 comprises 15 residues. DNA of the CDR3: TGTGCCAGCAGAAAAGGGGGACAGGAGTATCAGCCCCAGCATTTT. It encodes CASRKGGQEYQPQHF.

The rearrangement joins TRBV10-3 to TRBJ2-3; 8 bases agree with TRBD1. Germline V gene data show CDR1 as ENHRY and CDR2 as SYGVKD. Losses at the gene ends were 10 bases for V and 1 base for J; bases not matched to a gene: 7. This CDR3 region has 14 residues. The CDR3 sequence is CATKTGEGTDTQYF. The CDR3, as DNA: TGTGCCACCAAGACAGGGGAGGGCACAGATACGCAGTATTTT.

This clonotype occurred a few times. The chain has TRBV4-1 and TRBJ2-7; 7 bases fit TRBD2. Trimming took 3 bases from V and 4 from J; bases not matched to a gene: 6. The CDR3 length is 14 residues. Germline V gene sequence: CDR1 MGHRA, CDR2 YSYEKL. The CDR3 here is CASSHPGRAYEQYF. Written as DNA, the CDR3 is TGCGCCAGCAGCCACCCGGGGAGGGCGTACGAGCAGTACTTC.

This clonotype was seen only a few times. This chain connects TRBV7-9 to TRBJ2-1; D gene unclear. Trimming took 5 bases from V and 8 from J, leaving 10 bases between them. Germline-derived CDR1 and CDR2 are SEHNR and FQNEAQ (reference sequence). The CDR3 length is 12 residues. CDR3 DNA: TGTGCCAGCAGCCCCCACTATTATGAGCAGTTCTTC. Its translation: CASSPHYYEQFF.

This chain links TRBV20-1 with TRBJ2-7; D possibly corresponds to TRBD2 (7 bases). This CDR3 spans 13 amino acids. Trimming stripped 6 bases from V and 6 bases from J, with 18 bases between. Looked up from germline, CDR1 is DFQATT and CDR2 is SNEGSKA (reference sequence). As DNA, the CDR3 is TGCAGTGCGCCAGGTCCGGGGGGCTTCGAGCAGTACTTC. It yields the protein CSAPGPGGFEQYF.

This clonotype was seen a handful of times. The gene calls are TRBV6-2 or TRBV6-3 and TRBJ2-1; TRBD1 is a possible D gene (5 bases). This CDR3 contains 15 residues. CDR1 is MNHEY, CDR2 SVGEGT, per germline. Deletions cut 5 bases from V and 5 bases from J, with 16 bases between. CDR3 loop: CASSASRQSHNEQFF. In DNA form, the CDR3 reads TGTGCCAGCAGTGCCTCTCGACAGTCCCACAATGAGCAGTTCTTC.

Points on this clonotype: One junction end does not reproduce the germline sequence, and a read error may be involved. The chain's CDR3 is CASSQAGGLNRPQHF. In nucleotides, the CDR3 is TGTGCCAGCAGCCAAGCAGGGGGGCTCAATCGGCCCCAGCATTTT. J is TRBJ1-5 and V is TRBV3-1; TRBD1 agrees at 7 bases. CDR1 and CDR2 from the germline V gene are LGHDT and YNNKEL (reference sequence). CDR3 length equals 15 residues.

The rearrangement joins TRBV27 to TRBJ2-1; maybe TRBD2 (5 bases). This CDR3 contains 14 residues. Germline assignment: CDR1 MNHEY and CDR2 SMNVEV (reference sequence). The ends were cut back, 4 bases at V and 0 bases at J, with 7 bases in the middle. For the CDR3, the DNA is TGTGCCAGCAGTTCGGAGGACTCCTACAATGAGCAGTTCTTC. Protein sequence: CASSSEDSYNEQFF.

This clonotype was counted only a few times. The chain couples TRBV6-5 to TRBJ2-7, with 10 bases lining up with TRBD1. This CDR3 has 16 amino acids. Unmatched junction bases numbered 16, after V lost 4 bases and J lost 10 bases. CDR1 and CDR2 (germline): MNHEY, SVGAGI. The chain's CDR3 is CASSFLLGQGVGTQYF. The CDR3 region has the DNA TGTGCCAGCAGTTTCCTACTAGGACAGGGGGTAGGAACCCAGTACTTC.

The chain combines TRBV20-1 with TRBJ2-1, with D possibly being TRBD2 (5 bases). This CDR3 is built from 13 residues. Trimming pared 6 bases from V and 7 bases from J, leaving 16 bases between. Germline V CDR1 and CDR2: DFQATT, SNEGSKA (reference sequence). The CDR3 protein is CSAARTGDNEQFF. CDR3 nucleotide sequence: TGCAGTGCGGCCCGTACCGGGGATAATGAGCAGTTCTTC.

This sequence joins TRBV10-3 and TRBJ1-1; 9 bases agree with TRBD1. Germline V gives CDR1 ENHRY, CDR2 SYGVKD. This CDR3 region has 14 residues. The V gene end was trimmed by 6 bases and the J gene end by 3 bases; junction bases not matched to a gene: 5. CDR3 protein: CAIRPRQGDTEAFF. The CDR3 DNA is TGTGCCATCAGGCCCCGACAGGGGGACACTGAAGCTTTCTTT.

The chain couples TRBV20-1 to TRBJ2-7; TRBD2 is a possible D gene (5 bases). Germline CDR1 and CDR2: DFQATT and SNEGSKA (reference sequence). This CDR3 region has 14 residues. Between the trimmed V and J ends, which lost 0 bases and 2 bases, there was a span of 11 bases. CDR3 amino acids: CSARDRTGTYEQYF. In nucleotides, the CDR3 is TGCAGTGCTAGAGACCGGACGGGAACCTACGAGCAGTACTTC.

This chain uses TRBV24-1 with TRBJ1-2; TRBD1 is a possible D gene (6 bases). Trimming took off 3 bases at V and 0 bases at J, with 25 bases between the two ends. The CDR3 is made up of 20 amino acids. CDR1 is KGHDR, CDR2 SFDVKD, per germline. This chain's CDR3 is CATSDLTGGRATSTNYGYTF. The CDR3 nucleotides read TGTGCCACCAGTGATCTTACGGGGGGCAGGGCGACTTCAACTAACTATGGCTACACCTTC.

About this clonotype: This clone may be a read error of a much larger clone one base away. CDR3 amino acids: CSARSRTADEQYF. CDR3 sequence (DNA): TGCAGCGCGCGATCACGGACAGCCGACGAGCAGTACTTC. The rearrangement joins TRBV29-1 to TRBJ2-7, with D maybe TRBD1 (6 bases). Germline V gene lookup returns CDR1 SQVTM and CDR2 ANQGSEA. This CDR3 region has 13 residues. V was pared by 7 bases and J by 5 bases, with 18 bases between.

This clonotype was seen a few times. V and J are TRBV12-5 and TRBJ2-4, with D maybe TRBD1 (7 bases). V lost 6 bases, J lost 8 bases, and 17 bases lay in between. This CDR3 is built from 14 residues. In germline, CDR1 is LGHNT, CDR2 FRNRAP. DNA for the CDR3: TGTGCTAGTGGAACTCCGGGACAGCGGGACATTCAGTACTTC. It translates to CASGTPGQRDIQYF.